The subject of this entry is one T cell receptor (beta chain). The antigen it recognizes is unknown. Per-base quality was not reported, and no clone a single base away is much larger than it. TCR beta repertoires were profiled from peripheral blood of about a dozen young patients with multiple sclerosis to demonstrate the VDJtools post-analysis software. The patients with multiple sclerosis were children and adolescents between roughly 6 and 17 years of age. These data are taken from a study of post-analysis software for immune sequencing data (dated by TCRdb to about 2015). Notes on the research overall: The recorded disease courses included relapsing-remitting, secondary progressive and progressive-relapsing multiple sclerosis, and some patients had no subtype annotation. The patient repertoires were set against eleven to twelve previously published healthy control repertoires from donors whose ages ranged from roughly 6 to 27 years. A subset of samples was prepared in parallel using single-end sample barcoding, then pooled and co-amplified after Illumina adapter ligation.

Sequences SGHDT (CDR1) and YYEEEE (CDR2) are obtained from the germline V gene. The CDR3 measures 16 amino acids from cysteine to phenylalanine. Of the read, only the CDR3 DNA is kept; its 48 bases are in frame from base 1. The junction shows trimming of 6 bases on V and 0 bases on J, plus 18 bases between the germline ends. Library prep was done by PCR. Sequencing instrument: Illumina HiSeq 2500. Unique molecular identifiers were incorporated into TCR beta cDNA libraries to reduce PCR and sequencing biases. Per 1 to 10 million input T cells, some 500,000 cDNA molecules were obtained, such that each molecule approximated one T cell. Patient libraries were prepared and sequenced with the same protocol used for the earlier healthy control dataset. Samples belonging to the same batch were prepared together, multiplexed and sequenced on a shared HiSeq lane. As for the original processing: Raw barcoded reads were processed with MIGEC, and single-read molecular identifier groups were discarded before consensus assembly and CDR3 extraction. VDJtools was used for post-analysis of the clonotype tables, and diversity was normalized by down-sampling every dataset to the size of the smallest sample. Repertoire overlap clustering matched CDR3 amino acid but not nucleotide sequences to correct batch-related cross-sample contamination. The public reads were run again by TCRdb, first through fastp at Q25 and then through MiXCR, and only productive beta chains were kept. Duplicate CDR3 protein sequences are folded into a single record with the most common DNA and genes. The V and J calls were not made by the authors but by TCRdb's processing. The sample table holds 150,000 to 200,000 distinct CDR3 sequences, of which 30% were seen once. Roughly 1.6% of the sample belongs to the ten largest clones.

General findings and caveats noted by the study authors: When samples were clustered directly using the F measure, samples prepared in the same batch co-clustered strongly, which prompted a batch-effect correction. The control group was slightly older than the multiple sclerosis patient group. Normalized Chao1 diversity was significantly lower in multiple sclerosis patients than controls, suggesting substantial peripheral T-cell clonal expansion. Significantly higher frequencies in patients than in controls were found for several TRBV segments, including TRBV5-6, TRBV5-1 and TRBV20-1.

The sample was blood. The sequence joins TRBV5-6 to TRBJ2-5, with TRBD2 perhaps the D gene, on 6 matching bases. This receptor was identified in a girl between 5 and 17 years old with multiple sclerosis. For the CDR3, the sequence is CASTPRTTMYQETQYF. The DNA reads TGTGCCAGCACCCCAAGGACTACAATGTACCAAGAGACCCAGTACTTC.